Listed here are 28 T cell receptor beta chains from one sample, sequenced in a study of T cell repertoires in cytomegalovirus infection. These receptors' antigens are unknown. TCRdb re-called the reads with MiXCR, one entry per CDR3 protein. This table holds hundreds of thousands of distinct CDR3 sequences, 30% to 40% found once. The source material was cultured CD8+ T cells from PBMCs, sampled from culture after CMV antigen stimulation. The receptors originated from a human donor in good health (CMV status not recorded). Some clones in this sample may be carry-over from other donors' samples.

The genes are TRBV7-2 and TRBJ2-1; TRBD2 agrees at 7 bases. This CDR3 is built from 14 residues. Looked up from germline, CDR1 is SGHTA and CDR2 is FQGNSA. V was clipped by 5 bases and J by 11 bases; unmatched bases: 12. CDR3 DNA: TGTGCCAGCAGCCATGGGGGGGGGGTTGATCAGCAGTTCTTC. Protein: CASSHGGGVDQQFF.

This clonotype came up a few times. This chain links TRBV6-2 or TRBV6-3 with TRBJ2-2; D is uncertain. CDR3 length: 11 residues. V was trimmed by 0 bases and J by 13 bases, leaving 6 bases between them. The germline V gene has CDR1 MNHEY and CDR2 SVGEGT. The CDR3 protein is CASSYSAMLFF. The DNA of the CDR3 is TGTGCCAGCAGTTACTCGGCCATGCTGTTTTTT.

This clonotype has a handful of counts. The rearrangement uses TRBV7-6 and TRBJ1-1; D is unresolved. Trimming removed 5 bases at V and 0 bases at J, with 13 bases between. Germline CDR1 and CDR2: SGHVS and FNYEAQ. CDR3 length equals 15 residues. The DNA for the CDR3 is TGTGCCAGCAGCGAGAGGGCAGCGATGAACACTGAAGCTTTCTTT. Its protein is CASSERAAMNTEAFF. Combining the CDR3 with reference TRBV7-6 and TRBJ1-1 gives the whole variable domain GAGVSQSPRYKVTKRGQDVALRCDPISGHVSLYWYRQALGQGPEFLTYFNYEAQQDKSGLPNDRFSAERPEGSISTLTIQRTEQRDSAMYRCASSERAAMNTEAFFGQGTRLTVV.

The chain carries TRBV7-8 and TRBJ1-2; possibly TRBD1 for D (6 bases). The V end lost 1 base, the J end lost 0 bases, and 30 bases lay between the germline ends. CDR1 SGHVS and CDR2 FQNEAQ come from the germline V gene. The CDR3 totals 22 residues. This CDR3 is CASSLVLGGGIAAPSANYGYTF. The CDR3 DNA is TGTGCCAGCAGCTTAGTCCTAGGGGGGGGCATTGCCGCTCCTTCAGCTAACTATGGCTACACCTTC.

This chain uses TRBV5-6 with TRBJ2-1; 9 nucleotides align to TRBD1. Trimming took 4 bases from V and 12 from J; bases not matched to a gene: 11. The length of the CDR3 is 14 residues. Germline V lookup: CDR1 SGHDT, CDR2 YYEEEE. The CDR3 here is CASSAEPVGQGQFF. CDR3 bases: TGTGCCAGCAGCGCGGAGCCGGTGGGACAGGGGCAGTTCTTC. Together with reference TRBV5-6 and TRBJ2-1, the CDR3 gives the full variable domain: DAGVTQSPTHLIKTRGQQVTLRCSPKSGHDTVSWYQQALGQGPQFIFQYYEEEERQRGNFPDRFSGHQFPNYSSELNVNALLLGDSALYLCASSAEPVGQGQFFGPGTRLTVL.

The J gene is TRBJ1-5, the V gene TRBV6-1; D ambiguous. Trimming left V 6 bases short and J 3 bases short, with 15 bases between. The CDR3 is 15 amino acids. The V gene's germline CDR1 is MNHNS and CDR2 SASEGT. For the CDR3, the DNA is TGTGCCAGCAGCATCCTGGAGGGCAACAATCAGCCCCAGCATTTT. This encodes CASSILEGNNQPQHF.

Details on this clonotype: One end of the junction does not line up with germline, which may come from a read error. The chain couples TRBV6-5 to TRBJ2-1, with D unresolved. This CDR3 region has 13 residues. Per the germline V gene, CDR1 is MNHEY and CDR2 is SVGAGI. The CDR3 sequence: CASSVGPWNEQFF. CDR3 sequence (DNA): TGTGCCAGCAGCGTGGGCCCCTGGAATGAACAGTTCTTC.

This clonotype appeared a few times. The genes are TRBV7-9 and TRBJ2-5; 11 bases fit TRBD2. The CDR3 is made up of 17 amino acids. Trimming took 5 bases from V and 2 from J; bases not matched to a gene: 10. Germline CDR1 reads SEHNR; CDR2 reads FQNEAQ (reference sequence). In DNA, the CDR3 is TGTGCCAGCAGCGCCCCCGGGGGACTAGCGGCACAAGAGACCCAGTACTTC. Encoded protein: CASSAPGGLAAQETQYF.

The rearrangement joins TRBV6-2 or TRBV6-3 to TRBJ2-7; D is perhaps TRBD1 (5 bases). CDR1 MNHEY and CDR2 SVGEGT come from the germline V gene. V was shortened by 6 bases and J by 0 bases, with 15 bases between the two germline ends. The CDR3 length is 15 residues. Written as DNA, the CDR3 is TGTGCCAGCAGCTCACTGGGGCGAAGCTCCTACGAGCAGTACGTC. Its translation is CASSSLGRSSYEQYV.

This chain uses TRBV6-8 with TRBJ2-1; D may be TRBD2 (5 bases). The germline V gene has CDR1 MNHGY and CDR2 SAAAGT. The CDR3 spans 15 residues. Trimming shortened V by 6 bases and J by 6 bases, and 18 bases separated the two germline ends. CDR3 coding DNA: TGTGCCAGCAGCCTTGTGGGCGGGCGTGCCAATGAGCAGTTCTTC. Amino acids: CASSLVGGRANEQFF.

Only one count was recorded for this clonotype. The chain couples TRBV13 to TRBJ1-2; no clear D. V was cut by 3 bases and J by 6 bases, with 14 bases left in between. Germline V gene lookup returns CDR1 PRHDT and CDR2 FYEKMQ (reference sequence). CDR3 length: 14 residues. CDR3 in DNA: TGTGCCAGCAGCTTCGGCTCCAGGCCTGATGGCTACACCTTC. Translated: CASSFGSRPDGYTF.

The CDR3 nucleotides read TGTGCCAGCAACCTACCGGGACGGAGGAACACTGAAGCTTTCTTT. The encoded protein is CASNLPGRRNTEAFF. The chain recombines TRBV12-3 or TRBV12-4 with TRBJ1-1, with D tentatively TRBD1 (5 bases). The CDR3 is 15 amino acids. The V end lost 7 bases, the J end lost 1 base, and 16 bases lay between the germline ends.

The J gene is TRBJ1-2, the V gene TRBV25-1; D remains ambiguous. V shed 3 bases and J shed 0 bases, with 11 bases lying between them. The CDR3 has 15 residues. In germline, CDR1 is MGHDK, CDR2 SYGVNS. This chain's CDR3 is CASSDRRAANYGYTF. Written as DNA, the CDR3 is TGTGCCAGCAGTGATCGACGGGCGGCTAACTATGGCTACACCTTC.

This clonotype occurred a few times. The chain is built from TRBV27 and TRBJ2-5, with 9 nucleotides matching TRBD2. From germline, CDR1 is MNHEY and CDR2 SMNVEV (reference sequence). This CDR3 is built from 15 residues. V trimming: 3 bases; J trimming: 4 bases; junction bases outside the gene matches: 6. The CDR3 sequence is CASSFWRGGLETQYF. In nucleotides, the CDR3 is TGTGCCAGCAGTTTCTGGCGGGGGGGCCTAGAGACCCAGTACTTC.

This clonotype was picked up one time. The chain combines TRBV11-3 with TRBJ2-6; D not resolved. Germline-derived CDR1 and CDR2 are SGHNT and YENEEA. The CDR3 is 15 amino acids. V was clipped by 8 bases and J by 0 bases, with 11 bases between them. CDR3 region: CASGSGTSGANVLTF. Written as DNA, the CDR3 is TGTGCCAGCGGGTCAGGCACCTCTGGGGCCAACGTCCTGACTTTC.

This clonotype was observed a few times. This chain uses TRBV6-5 with TRBJ1-2; D uncertain. The V and J ends lost 2 bases and 2 bases respectively, with 9 bases between them. This CDR3 is 14 amino acids long. Germline V lookup: CDR1 MNHEY, CDR2 SVGAGI. This CDR3 is CASSYGIRNYGYTF. In DNA, the CDR3 is TGTGCCAGCAGTTACGGGATTAGGAACTATGGCTACACCTTC.

The chain links TRBV27 to TRBJ1-1, with D perhaps TRBD1 (6 bases). Germline V gives CDR1 MNHEY, CDR2 SMNVEV (reference sequence). The CDR3 has 14 residues. Trimming stripped 7 bases from V and 3 bases from J, with 15 bases between. This CDR3 is CASTSGTLYTEAFF. The CDR3 coding sequence is TGTGCCAGCACCTCCGGGACATTGTACACTGAAGCTTTCTTT.

A single count supports this clonotype. The rearrangement uses TRBV29-1 and TRBJ2-1; D is ambiguous. The CDR3 contains 11 residues. With 4 bases removed from V and 7 bases from J, the gap between germline ends came to 8 bases. Germline lookup yields CDR1 SQVTM and CDR2 ANQGSEA. CDR3: CSVVNVNEQFF. The CDR3 DNA reads as TGCAGCGTTGTAAATGTAAATGAGCAGTTCTTC.

This chain joins TRBV3-1 and TRBJ2-1; TRBD2 matches at 10 bases. Germline lookup yields CDR1 LGHDT and CDR2 YNNKEL (reference sequence). The V gene end was trimmed by 7 bases and the J gene end by 8 bases; junction bases not matched to a gene: 8. The CDR3 extends over 14 amino acids. Here the CDR3 DNA reads TGTGCCAGCACGGAGCGGGGGGGCACGGATGAGCAGTTCTTC. Protein: CASTERGGTDEQFF.

This clonotype has only a few counts. This CDR3 reads CATLGTGAGYTF. The CDR3 bases are TGTGCCACCTTGGGGACAGGGGCTGGCTACACCTTC. The chain has TRBV7-9 and TRBJ1-2; 10 bases line up with TRBD1. Per the germline V gene, CDR1 is SEHNR and CDR2 is FQNEAQ (reference sequence). The CDR3 loop spans 12 amino acids. V shed 10 bases and J 7 bases; nucleotides not matched to a gene: 6.

Of note for this clonotype: The junction departs from germline at one end; a sequencing error may be responsible. The rearrangement uses TRBV7-2 and TRBJ1-5, with D possibly being TRBD1 (5 bases). Germline V gene sequence: CDR1 SGHTA, CDR2 FQGNSA. The CDR3 length is 14 residues. CDR3 loop: CAGSQGAGNQPQHF. The CDR3 region has the DNA TGTGCCGGCAGCCAAGGGGCAGGCAATCAGCCCCAGCATTTT.

This clonotype was seen only a few times. This chain uses TRBV4-1 with TRBJ2-3; 12 bases are a match to TRBD2. The CDR3 covers 16 residues. With 0 bases clipped from V and 14 bases from J, the junction kept 12 bases outside the gene matches. Germline values: CDR1 MGHRA, CDR2 YSYEKL. The CDR3 sequence: CASSQDALAGGRGVYF. In DNA form, the CDR3 reads TGCGCCAGCAGCCAAGATGCACTAGCGGGGGGCCGGGGTGTGTATTTT.

The V call is TRBV4-1, the J call TRBJ2-7; no clear D gene. This CDR3 has 16 residues. Trimming left V 3 bases short and J 5 bases short, with 20 bases between. CDR1 is MGHRA, CDR2 YSYEKL, per germline. CDR3 DNA sequence: TGCGCCAGCAGCCAGTCCTGGGAAGGGCATATGGACGAGCAGTACTTC. This translates into CASSQSWEGHMDEQYF.

This chain uses TRBV7-6 with TRBJ1-2; D is possibly TRBD1 (5 bases). V shed 3 bases and J shed 4 bases, with 18 bases lying between them. Per the germline V gene, CDR1 is SGHVS and CDR2 is FNYEAQ. The CDR3 runs to 16 residues. CDR3 bases: TGTGCCAGCAGCTTGGGGGTGGGGGGGGGGTCCTATGGCTACACCTTC. This sequence encodes CASSLGVGGGSYGYTF. The whole variable domain, remainder taken from reference TRBV7-6 and TRBJ1-2, is GAGVSQSPRYKVTKRGQDVALRCDPISGHVSLYWYRQALGQGPEFLTYFNYEAQQDKSGLPNDRFSAERPEGSISTLTIQRTEQRDSAMYRCASSLGVGGGSYGYTFGSGTRLTVV.

The gene calls are TRBV19 and TRBJ1-2; possible D gene TRBD1, 6 bases. Germline V lookup: CDR1 LNHDA, CDR2 SQIVND (reference sequence). V lost 1 base to trimming and J lost 6 bases, with 9 bases between them. This CDR3 contains 13 residues. For the CDR3, the DNA is TGTGCCAGTAGTATAGGGTCAGGGGATGGCTACACCTTC. Amino acid sequence: CASSIGSGDGYTF.

The J gene is TRBJ2-2, the V gene TRBV7-8; 8 positions match TRBD1. V lost 5 bases to trimming and J lost 6 bases; unmatched junction nucleotides: 20. CDR1 is SGHVS, CDR2 FQNEAQ, per germline. This CDR3 region has 19 residues. The CDR3 reads CASSLQGAGRVSLSGELFF. CDR3 sequence (DNA): TGTGCCAGCAGCCTCCAGGGGGCCGGGCGGGTTTCTCTTTCCGGGGAGCTGTTTTTT.

This clonotype has a handful of counts. This chain uses TRBV12-3 or TRBV12-4 with TRBJ1-1; D is ambiguous. V was shortened by 7 bases and J by 1 base, with 22 bases between the two germline ends. This CDR3 has 17 amino acids. As DNA, the CDR3 is TGTGCCAGCACTTTGGGCACCTGGGAGGTGAGGAACACTGAAGCTTTCTTT. Its protein is CASTLGTWEVRNTEAFF.

This clonotype was counted ten times or more. The V call is TRBV7-9, the J call TRBJ1-1; D is ambiguous. The germline gives CDR1 SEHNR, CDR2 FQNEAQ (reference sequence). V gave up 8 bases and J gave up 2 bases, with 12 bases separating them. The CDR3 totals 13 residues. CDR3 sequence: CASCLGPNTEAFF. Written as DNA, the CDR3 is TGTGCCAGCTGCCTGGGCCCCAACACTGAAGCTTTCTTT.